This T cell receptor beta chain was documented in a study of cytomegalovirus exposure and HLA in healthy donors (dated by TCRdb to 2017 to 2019). In the study overall: According to an earlier analysis of 450 to 650 of the donors, about 180 million T cells yielded 100 million or so unique TCR beta sequences and about 300 Gb of sequence data. Approximately 310 gigabases of sequencing data and approximately 85 million unique TCR sequences were included in an early release covering several hundred HLA-typed donors. The genetic ancestry cluster associated with self-reported Caucasian donors included 80% to 90% of the approximately 410 genotyped donors. The study aimed to test whether signatures of past pathogen exposure could be identified by cataloging public T cell receptors. The study used immunosequencing to profile the T cell repertoires of several hundred subjects and linked those repertoires to cytomegalovirus serostatus. Besides the first cohort of more than 650 subjects, a separate validation cohort made up of roughly 120 different subjects was used. To predict cytomegalovirus infection status, the study brought together high-throughput TCR immunosequencing, statistical association of individual TCRs with disease status, and machine learning. A later analysis re-analyzed previously published TCR beta repertoires from 666 donors and added high-resolution HLA genotyping to study TCR occurrence patterns. In the later analysis, no new phenotypic data were used to find candidate immune exposures; instead, reliance was placed on TCR beta sequences and their occurrence across donors. An earlier analysis of about 620 of the donors applied high-throughput TCR beta sequencing to assess whether each TCR beta V gene segment acted as functional or pseudogenic. Donor age, sex, ethnicity and CMV serostatus were compiled together with the repertoire data. A later genetic analysis used genome-wide SNP genotypes for about 65% of the 666 donors, treating that subset as a discovery cohort. Every discovery cohort repertoire had been produced on one sequencing platform. HLA typing included class I and class II loci at four-digit resolution. The number of typed donors differed by locus: roughly 620-640 for A, B, C, DRB1 and DQB1; approximately 540 for DQA1; 606 for DPA1; and about 450 for DPB1. Four to six DR-DQ haplotypes were handled as single units for association and clustering, since linkage in the cohort was strong. Across around 400 genotyped donors of the cohort, an average of about 200,000 unique TCR beta nucleotide sequences per donor were sequenced, and about a sixth of those sequences were non-productive. General conclusions and limits of the study: A further reported finding was that TCR beta sequences accurately predicted the HLA-A and HLA-B alleles for most subjects in the first cohort. The authors suggested that the approach could potentially be extended to other disease states and immunological phenotypes. Because the 87-base-pair reads could not distinguish some IMGT-functional V segments, including TRBV6-2 and TRBV6-3, those segments were excluded. A later analysis found that most CMV-associated TCR beta chains appeared HLA-restricted, with HLA associations seemingly driven largely by CMV exposure. In an earlier analysis of 587 of the donors, most TCR beta V segments appeared in productive rearrangements about 90% or about 30% of the time, broadly matching IMGT annotations. In a later analysis, several top co-occurrence clusters were reported to appear linked to parvovirus B19, influenza, CMV and Epstein-Barr virus. In a later analysis, HLA-associated TCR beta chains showed more clonal expansion and lower generation probabilities than non-associated chains that were equally common. Because some donors lacked HLA typing at each locus, the association tests relied only on the typed subset. According to a later genetic analysis, donors in an Asian-associated ancestry cluster had fewer N-insertions in productive TCRs than the approximately 670-donor mean. Most TCR sequences were observed very rarely across donors, whereas some public TCRs were present in many individuals. In vitro tests confirmed that a few of the cytomegalovirus-associated TCR beta chains recognize cytomegalovirus antigens. The study listed 164 TCR beta chains as associated with cytomegalovirus. A cluster of highly shared sequence variants was judged likely to be a technical artifact of the sequencing pipeline. Roughly uniform sequencing depth across donors was assumed in presence/absence analyses, although this assumption may not hold. According to a later analysis, TCR association rates differed among HLA loci, with DRB1 alleles showing the most associated TCRs and HLA-C alleles showing the fewest. Only TCR beta chains were sequenced in this cohort, and the absence of alpha or paired-chain data limited detectable features. In a later analysis, around 17,000 TCR beta sequences were associated with specific HLA alleles at a false discovery rate of 0.05. The classifier was reported to diagnose cytomegalovirus status with high specificity and sensitivity in both the original and validation cohorts. CMV serostatus was the only immune exposure information available for the cohort. Correlated functional status among segregating V segments might reflect linkage disequilibrium, but an unknown experimental factor could not be ruled out. Some 15 rarely observed V segments, including chromosome 9 orphons, were excluded from the earlier analysis of just under 600 of the donors because counts were too low. A later genetic analysis associated a missense DCLRE1C variant with V-gene and J-gene trimming of TCR beta chains, and an independent cohort replicated the association. When HLA alleles, especially DR and DQ, strongly co-occurred, TCR associations were difficult to assign to individual alleles.

The germline V gene supplies CDR1 LGHNA and CDR2 YNFKEQ. Including cysteine and phenylalanine, the CDR3 has 18 amino acids. Only the CDR3 DNA stays, 54 bases, in frame from base 1. Notes on this clone: What antigen it recognizes has not been identified. One base away there is no much larger clone; base qualities are not given.

In total, around 600 healthy bone marrow donors made up the cohort. All cohort members were sampled while nominally healthy, although unrecorded immune exposures were likely present. The donor was CMV seropositive and belonged to the group of 250 to 300 seropositive cohort members. A peripheral blood sample was collected from each donor, and TCR beta sequencing was performed on peripheral blood mononuclear cells. The Qiagen DNeasy Blood Extraction Kit was used to extract genomic DNA from the blood cell samples. The library was generated by the immunoSEQ multiplex PCR assay. A mixture of 60 forward primers for TCR Vbeta segments and 13 reverse primers for TCR Jbeta segments was used in the multiplex PCR. A multiplex PCR assay on genomic DNA amplified the CDR3 region of rearranged TCR beta genes. Amplified TCR beta libraries were sequenced as 87-base-pair reads on the Illumina HiSeq System. The published analysis was carried out like this. A later analysis tallied 70 million to 100 million unique TCR beta chains across the 610 or so repertoires, and approximately 9.9 million of those chains were shared by two or more donors. Raw reads were error-corrected and collapsed into unique sequences by a nearest-neighbor algorithm in which closely related sequences were merged to remove PCR and sequencing errors. Alignment of CDR3 sequences to IMGT reference sequences was used to assign V, D and J gene segments. For a sequence to be retained, a match of at least six nucleotides to both a V gene segment and a J gene segment was required. A rearrangement counted as productive if the CDR3 had no stop codons and remained in frame with V and J, and every other rearrangement counted as non-productive. CDR3 was defined according to IMGT convention as the region running from the second conserved V-encoded cysteine to the conserved J-encoded phenylalanine. Sequences without an unambiguous match to a single V gene segment were excluded from the earlier analysis of a few hundred of the donors. An earlier analysis of approximately 590 of the donors called V segments functional above 56.7% productive rearrangements and segregating when the between-donor standard deviation exceeded 5%. To diagnose cytomegalovirus status from the catalog of TCR beta chain sequences, a statistical classification framework was built. In a later analysis, TCR nucleotide sequences were compared against IMGT/GENE-DB human TR gene sequences so that V and J genes could be assigned. The TCRdist pipeline was used in a later analysis to assign CDR3 sequences and most-parsimonious VDJ recombination scenarios. A later analysis defined each TCR beta chain by its CDR3 amino acid sequence plus V-gene family, and excluded reads lacking a unique V-gene family. To address suspected cross-contamination and a sequencing artifact, a later analysis removed 550 to 750 highly shared, low-generation-probability nucleotide sequences. In a later analysis, a clonal expansion index for each public chain was calculated from normalized within-repertoire ranks of inferred template counts. Generation probabilities in a later analysis came from a VDJ recombination model fitted to out-of-frame rearrangements, and those results were checked against IGoR. A later analysis scored TCR-TCR, TCR-HLA and TCR-CMV co-occurrence with hypergeometric tests, applying a repertoire-size bias correction to TCR pairs. In a later analysis, false discovery rates were estimated by permuting HLA or CMV assignments 20 times. A later analysis grouped co-occurring TCRs with DBSCAN, adding TCRdist sequence similarity when clustering within HLA-allele-positive subsets. Co-occurrence clustering excluded repertoires with fewer than 30,000 or more than 120,000 public chains, plus five with anomalous nucleotide sharing. The source is immuneACCESS, and TCRdb retained only in-frame sequences with V and J called. Part of the clones is not carried over; for the studies checked, unresolved V genes explain less than half of this, and the remainder is unexplained. V, J and clone size are taken as reported in that table, and D and trimming were inferred from the DNA itself. For this sample the table gives 110,000 to 150,000 clones, of which roughly 79% were detected only once. The leading ten clones occupy approximately 9.7% of the sample.

The sequence was collected from an older woman in good health and CMV-seropositive. The chain was built from TRBV4-2 and TRBJ2-5; TRBD2 matches 10 bases in the middle. TRBJ2-7 matches the DNA end more closely, so the J call is doubtful. Specimen: PBMCs. The CDR3: CASSQGVAGGSYSYEQYF. The DNA is as follows: TGTGCCAGCAGCCAAGGGGTAGCGGGAGGATCATACTCCTACGAGCAGTACTTC.